These 30 T cell receptor beta chains were all obtained from the same sample, sequenced in a study of cytomegalovirus exposure and HLA in healthy donors. A multiplex PCR was run with 60 Vbeta primers and 13 Jbeta primers. Repertoires were generated with immunoSEQ multiplex PCR, while TCRdb's copy carries only in-frame clones and drops some. The repertoire consists of 150,000 to 200,000 clones, with roughly 82% occurring once and the leading ten covering approximately 1.4%. Sequences were obtained from PBMCs. These receptors were obtained from a girl aged 5-17 years in good health and CMV-seropositive.

The chain carries TRBV6-4 and TRBJ2-1; TRBD2 aligns across 7 bases. In germline, CDR1 is MRHNA, CDR2 SNTAGT. This CDR3 contains 14 residues. The ends lost 5 bases at V and 6 bases at J; junction bases unmatched: 7. DNA of the CDR3: TGTGCCAGCAGTCGGGAGGTGGGTCGCAATGAGCAGTTCTTC. Translating gives CASSREVGRNEQFF.

The rearrangement joins TRBV6-6 to TRBJ2-5, with unresolved D. V was clipped by 5 bases and J by 5 bases, with 15 bases between them. Germline lookup yields CDR1 MNHNY and CDR2 SVGAGI (reference sequence). This CDR3 is built from 14 residues. CDR3 residues: CASSPAGSSETQYF. The CDR3 DNA is TGTGCCAGCAGTCCTGCCGGATCTAGTGAGACCCAGTACTTC.

Written as DNA, the CDR3 is TGCGCCAGCAGCCAAGGCCGATATGCCGGCGGCCAAGAGACCCAGTACTTC. It encodes CASSQGRYAGGQETQYF. This rearrangement joins TRBV4-3 to TRBJ2-5; D remains unclear. There are 17 residues in the CDR3. Per the germline V gene, CDR1 is LGHNA and CDR2 is YSLEER. Deletions cut 1 base from V and 1 base from J, with 16 bases between.

This clone was seen a handful of times. This rearrangement joins TRBV18 to TRBJ1-2; 11 bases map to TRBD1. The junction had 6 bases not matched to a gene; V was cut back by 5 bases and J by 4 bases. This CDR3 is built from 15 residues. Germline V gene lookup returns CDR1 KGHSH and CDR2 LQKENI. This CDR3 reads CASSSRDRGIYGYTF. In DNA form, the CDR3 reads TGTGCCAGCTCATCCCGGGACAGGGGGATCTATGGCTACACCTTC.

The chain recombines TRBV9 with TRBJ2-3; D might be TRBD1 (7 bases). This CDR3 comprises 14 residues. The ends were cut back, 4 bases at V and 4 bases at J, with 13 bases in the middle. Germline V lookup: CDR1 SGDLS, CDR2 YYNGEE. As DNA, the CDR3 is TGTGCCAGCAGCCCAGGGGGGAGTGCAGATACGCAGTATTTT. This translates into CASSPGGSADTQYF.

This chain uses TRBV7-8 with TRBJ2-3, with TRBD2 matching 10 bases. V lost 6 bases to trimming and J lost 1 base; unmatched junction nucleotides: 7. CDR3 length: 16 residues. Germline V gene sequence: CDR1 SGHVS, CDR2 FQNEAQ. CDR3 nucleotide sequence: TGTGCCAGCAGGTCCCTAGGACTAGCGGGCACAGATACGCAGTATTTT. It specifies CASRSLGLAGTDTQYF.

The rearrangement uses TRBV2 and TRBJ2-2; TRBD2 is a possible D gene (5 bases). The length of the CDR3 is 15 residues. The V end lost 7 bases, the J end lost 3 bases, and 15 bases lay between the germline ends. Germline V gene lookup returns CDR1 SNHLY and CDR2 FYNNEI. CDR3 nucleotide sequence: TGTGCCAGCACTGGGGAAGGACTCCACACCGGGGAGCTGTTTTTT. It is translated as CASTGEGLHTGELFF.

The chain combines TRBV7-2 with TRBJ2-1; 8 nucleotides match TRBD1. Per germline, CDR1 SGHTA and CDR2 FQGNSA. V was clipped by 5 bases and J by 2 bases; unmatched bases: 5. The CDR3 covers 15 residues. The DNA of the CDR3 is TGTGCCAGCAGCCCGGACAGGGTACCCTACAATGAGCAGTTCTTC. It is translated as CASSPDRVPYNEQFF.

The chain employs TRBV21-1 and TRBJ2-7; TRBD2, as called in the table, went unchecked against the DNA. TRBV21-1 represents a pseudogene. CDR3 length: 12 residues. The chain's CDR3 is CASTRSSYEQYF. CDR3 in DNA: TGTGCCAGCACCCGGTCATCCTACGAGCAGTACTTC.

The rearrangement uses TRBV6-5 and TRBJ1-1; D is ambiguous. V dropped 6 bases and J dropped 4 bases, with 12 bases sitting between them. The germline V gene has CDR1 MNHEY and CDR2 SVGAGI. The CDR3 consists of 13 residues. CDR3 region: CASSQTPGTEAFF. As DNA, the CDR3 is TGTGCCAGCAGCCAAACTCCGGGCACTGAAGCTTTCTTT.

This clone was counted once. The chain joins TRBV9 to TRBJ1-1, with D possibly being TRBD1 (6 bases). Germline V gene lookup returns CDR1 SGDLS and CDR2 YYNGEE. This CDR3 contains 16 residues. The ends were cut back, 3 bases at V and 5 bases at J, with 20 bases in the middle. The CDR3: CASSDRRGGERTEAFF. As DNA, the CDR3 is TGTGCCAGCAGCGATAGGAGGGGGGGGGAAAGGACTGAAGCTTTCTTT.

The chain recombines TRBV9 with TRBJ2-2; 7 bases are a match to TRBD2. Looked up from germline, CDR1 is SGDLS and CDR2 is YYNGEE. After removal of 0 bases from V and 6 bases from J, the junction contained 8 bases not matched to a gene. The CDR3 has 16 amino acids. CDR3 DNA sequence: TGTGCCAGCAGCGTAGCACCGGGCGCGGGGGCCGGGGAGCTGTTTTTT. Translation gives CASSVAPGAGAGELFF.

V and J are TRBV6-1 and TRBJ1-1; D unresolved. CDR1 is MNHNS and CDR2 is SASEGT in the germline V gene. V gave up 1 base and J gave up 4 bases, with 7 bases separating them. The CDR3 runs 13 residues. Here the CDR3 DNA reads TGTGCCAGCAGTGAAGTACGGGTCACTGAAGCTTTCTTT. Translation: CASSEVRVTEAFF.

This chain joins TRBV5-1 and TRBJ2-7; 8 nucleotides line up with TRBD1. This CDR3 is 14 amino acids long. V gave up 4 bases and J gave up 3 bases; unmatched junction bases: 6. Germline loops: CDR1 SGHRS, CDR2 YFSETQ. The CDR3 DNA reads as TGCGCCAGCAGCGGCGACAGGGGCGACTACGAGCAGTACTTC. This sequence encodes CASSGDRGDYEQYF.

This chain joins TRBV7-9 and TRBJ1-1; 7 bases are a match to TRBD1. The CDR3 extends over 13 amino acids. CDR1 is SEHNR and CDR2 is FQNEAQ in the germline V gene (reference sequence). J gave up 4 bases and V 3 bases, and 2 bases lay outside the gene matches. CDR3 region: CASSFRGVTEAFF. The CDR3 DNA reads TGTGCCAGCAGCTTCAGGGGGGTCACTGAAGCTTTCTTT.

The chain joins TRBV30 to TRBJ2-1; D is perhaps TRBD2 (5 bases). The germline V gene encodes CDR1 GTSNPN and CDR2 SVGIG (reference sequence). V was trimmed by 3 bases and J by 4 bases, leaving 10 bases between them. The CDR3 consists of 13 residues. The CDR3 reads CAWRGGGYNEQFF. The CDR3 nucleotides are TGTGCCTGGAGGGGTGGCGGGTACAATGAGCAGTTCTTC.

V gene TRBV11-2 combines with J gene TRBJ2-7, with D possibly being TRBD2 (5 bases). Germline values: CDR1 SGHAT, CDR2 FQNNGV. V was clipped by 1 base and J by 2 bases, with 15 bases between them. The CDR3 runs to 16 residues. As DNA, the CDR3 is TGTGCCAGCAGCTTAGTAGCCTGGGGAGATGCCTACGAGCAGTACTTC. This encodes CASSLVAWGDAYEQYF.

CDR3 bases: TGTGCCAGCAGTTTATGGGCAGGGAAATCGGCTGAAGCTTTCTTT. It codes for CASSLWAGKSAEAFF. The V call is TRBV28, the J call TRBJ1-1; D possibly corresponds to TRBD1 (5 bases). The CDR3 is 15 amino acids. V lost 0 bases to trimming and J lost 6 bases, with 14 bases between them. The V gene's germline CDR1 is MDHEN and CDR2 SYDVKM.

The chain has TRBV29-1 and TRBJ2-7, with TRBD1 identical over 9 bases. Germline CDR1 and CDR2: SQVTM and ANQGSEA. The CDR3 extends over 12 amino acids. The CDR3 is CSAGTGSYEQYF. The CDR3 DNA follows: TGCAGTGCCGGGACAGGGTCCTACGAGCAGTACTTC.

The rearrangement joins TRBV10-2 to TRBJ1-1, with D unresolved. V was shortened by 4 bases and J by 1 base, with 7 bases between the two germline ends. The CDR3 has 13 residues. From germline, CDR1 is WSHSY and CDR2 SAAADI. CDR3 region: CASSGSGNTEAFF. The CDR3 nucleotides are TGCGCCAGCAGTGGATCAGGGAACACTGAAGCTTTCTTT.

This chain joins TRBV11-2 and TRBJ1-5, with D tentatively TRBD1 (5 bases). The V end lost 4 bases, the J end lost 3 bases, and 13 bases lay between the germline ends. Per germline, CDR1 SGHAT and CDR2 FQNNGV. The CDR3 is 15 amino acids. CDR3 loop: CASSWGGEVNQPQHF. CDR3 bases: TGTGCCAGCAGCTGGGGGGGGGAGGTCAATCAGCCCCAGCATTTT.

The chain joins TRBV4-3 to TRBJ2-7; no clear D gene. V was cut by 0 bases and J by 3 bases, with 12 bases left in between. The CDR3 spans 15 residues. CDR1 LGHNA and CDR2 YSLEER come from the germline V gene. CDR3 bases: TGCGCCAGCAGCCAAGAGGGTCAGGCTGACTACGAGCAGTACTTC. Translating gives CASSQEGQADYEQYF.

V gene TRBV7-6 combines with J gene TRBJ2-7; 7 bases are shared with TRBD1. The CDR3 spans 15 residues. CDR1 and CDR2 from the germline V gene are SGHVS and FNYEAQ. V shed 1 base, J shed 3 bases, and the junction held 6 bases outside the gene matches. CDR3 nucleotides: TGTGCCAGCAGCTTAGGAGCCGACAGGGACTACGAGCAGTACTTC. Amino acids: CASSLGADRDYEQYF.

This clone appeared once. J is TRBJ1-1 and V is TRBV21-1; TRBD1 is the table's D call, not checked against the DNA. TRBV21-1 is recorded as a pseudogene. CDR3 length: 17 residues. In DNA, the CDR3 is TGTGCCAGCAGCGGGGCGGGCAGGGGCATCTCGAACACTGAAGCTTTCTTT. Amino acids: CASSGAGRGISNTEAFF.

This chain links TRBV15 with TRBJ1-1; D is ambiguous. Germline values: CDR1 LNHNV, CDR2 YYDKDF (reference sequence). Trimming removed 0 bases from V and 8 bases from J, with 13 bases in between. CDR3 length equals 14 residues. CDR3 coding DNA: TGTGCCACCAGCAGAGATTTGGTTGAGGAGGAAGCTTTCTTT. This codes for CATSRDLVEEEAFF.

The rearrangement links TRBV7-2 to TRBJ2-5, with D possibly TRBD2 on 5 matching bases. The end of the DNA fits TRBJ2-7 better, so the J call may be wrong. CDR1 SGHTA and CDR2 FQGNSA come from the germline V gene. This CDR3 has 15 amino acids. The CDR3 loop is CASSPVLGLQDEQYF. DNA for the CDR3: TGTGCCAGCAGCCCAGTTCTTGGACTGCAAGACGAGCAGTACTTC.

The chain links TRBV25-1 to TRBJ2-1; D is uncertain. Trimming took 11 bases from V and 7 from J, leaving 18 bases between them. The CDR3 runs 13 residues. Germline loops: CDR1 MGHDK, CDR2 SYGVNS. The CDR3 nucleotides are TGTGCCTCTCAGACCAGGTGGTCAAATGAGCAGTTCTTC. Translating it yields CASQTRWSNEQFF.

V and J are TRBV28 and TRBJ2-1; no definite D call. The CDR3 has 8 amino acids. CDR1 is MDHEN and CDR2 is SYDVKM in the germline V gene. The CDR3 nucleotides read TGTTCCCCAAATGAGCAGTTCTTC. Translation: CSPNEQFF.

The CDR3 coding sequence is TGTGCCAGCAGCTTCTATTCCGGGTCCATATTAATATATAGCAATCAGCCCCAGCATTTT. Residues: CASSFYSGSILIYSNQPQHF. This chain joins TRBV11-3 and TRBJ1-5; no definite D call. This CDR3 has 20 amino acids. In germline, CDR1 is SGHNT, CDR2 YENEEA. Trimming took 3 bases from V and 0 from J, leaving 24 bases between them.

V usage is TRBV18 and J usage is TRBJ1-4; D unresolved. The CDR3 extends over 13 amino acids. The V and J ends lost 1 base and 8 bases respectively, with 8 bases between them. Germline lookup yields CDR1 KGHSH and CDR2 LQKENI. The CDR3 nucleotides read TGTGCCAGCTCACCACGGCGCGGGGAAAAACTGTTTTTT. Translation gives CASSPRRGEKLFF.